Below, one TCR beta chain is given with its context. Its antigen is as yet unknown. This record belongs to a study of cytomegalovirus exposure and HLA in healthy donors. Study summary: Among 150 million to 200 million T cells, an earlier analysis found roughly 110 million unique TCR beta sequences.

PCR employed 60 Vbeta and 13 Jbeta primers. Assay used: immunoSEQ multiplex PCR; TCRdb lists only in-frame clones, some missing. Of about 150,000 clones in the sample, around four fifths were seen once. Trimming left V 0 bases short and J 1 base short, with 7 bases between. Germline CDR1 MGHRA, CDR2 YSYEKL. The CDR3 loop spans 15 amino acids. Overall study findings and caveats: There were a few CMV-associated chains whose specificity for CMV antigens was confirmed in vitro. The listing of roughly 160 TCR beta chains classed them as cytomegalovirus-associated.

V is TRBV4-1 and J is TRBJ1-5; D is possibly TRBD1 (5 bases). Sequenced input: PBMCs. The source of this sequence is a boy aged 2 to 10 in good health and CMV-seronegative. CDR3 protein: CASSQDRGSNQPQHF. Written as DNA, the CDR3 is TGCGCCAGCAGCCAAGATCGGGGGAGCAATCAGCCCCAGCATTTT.